This T cell receptor beta chain was profiled in a study of CD8+CD57+ T cells in acquired aplastic anemia. At the level of the study: DNA recovered from sorted CD4+ and CD8+ cells had a mean of approximately 3 ug. General study findings and limits: The number of CD8+ CDR3 sequences shared by patients and controls was fewer than 35. In CD8+ cells, Simpson's diversity showed no significant difference between patients and controls.

In this sample, this clonotype turned up a few times. The antigen remains undetermined. V gave up 4 bases and J gave up 4 bases, with 11 bases separating them. Germline V CDR1 and CDR2: SEHNR, FQNEAQ (reference sequence). CDR3 size: 13 residues. Investigators profiled TCR beta VDJ and CDR3 from genomic DNA template. TCRdb analysed the reads with MiXCR anew, one entry per CDR3 protein. The sample includes approximately 270,000 distinct CDR3 sequences, 56% of them seen just once. The chain recombines TRBV7-9 with TRBJ2-7, with TRBD2 as a possible D gene (6 bases). The receptor's source is a human donor with severe aplastic anemia or a healthy control (not recorded which). Sequencing was done on a sample of sorted CD4+, CD8+, or CD8+CD57+ T cells (not recorded which) from PBMCs. CDR3 amino acids: CASSSGGSYEQYF. CDR3 coding DNA: TGTGCCAGCAGCTCCGGGGGTTCTTACGAGCAGTACTTC. Complete variable domain (other parts from reference TRBV7-9 and TRBJ2-7): DTGVSQNPRHKITKRGQNVTFRCDPISEHNRLYWYRQTLGQGPEFLTYFQNEAQLEKSRLLSDRFSAERPKGSFSTLEIQRTEQGDSAMYLCASSSGGSYEQYFGPGTRLTVT.